This record covers a single T cell receptor beta chain. The target antigen is unknown. TCRdb's table, derived via immunoSEQ multiplex PCR, lists solely in-frame clones and lacks some. Of thousands of clones in the sample, roughly 27% were seen once. The sample originates from a study of T cells in localized non-small cell lung cancer. Study conclusions and caveats: Sequence data derive from only one tumor region, so heterogeneity remains possible. There was higher T cell clonality in uninvolved adjacent lung than in tumor, and it was highest there. A median about 54 of the top 100 tumor clones appeared in adjacent lung.

The clonotype was recovered from a woman between 40 and 69 years old with stage I lung adenocarcinoma. The material sequenced was normal lung tissue next to the tumor, taken before any cancer treatment.

CDR3 in amino acids: CASSHPAGLRDKNTIYF. DNA of the CDR3: TGCGCCAGCAGCCACCCGGCGGGGTTACGGGACAAAAACACCATATATTTT. V usage is TRBV4-1 and J usage is TRBJ1-3; D might be TRBD1 (6 bases). Germline values: CDR1 MGHRA, CDR2 YSYEKL. V lost 3 bases to trimming and J lost 6 bases, with 21 bases between them. This CDR3 spans 17 amino acids.